The clone carrying this TCR beta chain was observed many times. With two-round multiplex PCR, TCR beta CDR3 sequences were amplified from genomic DNA. With primers specific to each TRBV and TRBJ gene, the first-round PCR was performed. Each CDR3 protein is one row after TCRdb ran MiXCR on the multiplex PCR reads. This table holds about 18,000 distinct CDR3 sequences, approximately 30% found once. This sample was taken from a study of prognosis after radiotherapy for stage I lung cancer. As for the study in general: Those with stage I non-small cell lung cancer who took part were enrolled between 2018 and January 2019. In this cohort, every patient with non-small cell lung cancer was regarded as medically inoperable. Enrolled patients (around 14 men, about six women) had a median age of approximately 74 years and an age range of about 50 to 95 years. The tumor was squamous cell carcinoma for roughly seven patients; for twelve, it was adenocarcinoma.

Source: PBMCs, taken before or after stereotactic body radiation therapy (not recorded which). This receptor was obtained from a donor aged 50 or older with non-small cell lung cancer.

The CDR3 region is CASRPGTASNQPQHF. The CDR3 bases are TGTGCCAGCAGACCTGGGACGGCGAGCAATCAGCCCCAGCATTTT. This chain joins TRBV12-3 or TRBV12-4 and TRBJ1-5; a possible D gene is TRBD1 (5 bases). With 6 bases removed from V and 1 base from J, the gap between germline ends came to 13 bases. This CDR3 region has 15 residues.